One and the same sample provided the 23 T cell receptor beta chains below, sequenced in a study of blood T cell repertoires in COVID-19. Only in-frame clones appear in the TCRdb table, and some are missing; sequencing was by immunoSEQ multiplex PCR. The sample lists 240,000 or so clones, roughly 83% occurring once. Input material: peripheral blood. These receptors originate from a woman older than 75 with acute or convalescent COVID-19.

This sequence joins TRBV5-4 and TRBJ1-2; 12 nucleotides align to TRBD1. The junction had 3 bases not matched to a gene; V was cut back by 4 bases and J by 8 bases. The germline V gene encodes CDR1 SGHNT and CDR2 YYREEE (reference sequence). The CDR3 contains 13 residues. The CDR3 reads CASSGTGGVGYTF. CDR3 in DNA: TGTGCCAGCAGCGGGACAGGGGGCGTAGGCTACACCTTC.

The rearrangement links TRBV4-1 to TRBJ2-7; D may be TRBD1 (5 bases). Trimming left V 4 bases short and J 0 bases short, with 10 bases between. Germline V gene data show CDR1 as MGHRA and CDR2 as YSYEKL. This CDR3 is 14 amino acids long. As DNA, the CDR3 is TGCGCCAGCAGCCCGGACACCTCCTCCTACGAGCAGTACTTC. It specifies CASSPDTSSYEQYF.

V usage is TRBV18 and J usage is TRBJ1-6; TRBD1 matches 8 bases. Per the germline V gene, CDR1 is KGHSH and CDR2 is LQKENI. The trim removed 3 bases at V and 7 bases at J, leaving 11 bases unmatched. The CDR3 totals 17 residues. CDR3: CASSPQGAASGNSPLHF. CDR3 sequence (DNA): TGTGCCAGCTCACCCCAGGGGGCCGCGTCTGGGAATTCACCCCTCCACTTT.

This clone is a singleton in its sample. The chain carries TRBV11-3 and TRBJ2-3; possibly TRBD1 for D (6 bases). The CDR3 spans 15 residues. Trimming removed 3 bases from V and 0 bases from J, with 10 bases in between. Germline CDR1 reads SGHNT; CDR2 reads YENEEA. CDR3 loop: CASSFGRGSTDTQYF. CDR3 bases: TGTGCCAGCAGCTTTGGTAGGGGGAGCACAGATACGCAGTATTTT.

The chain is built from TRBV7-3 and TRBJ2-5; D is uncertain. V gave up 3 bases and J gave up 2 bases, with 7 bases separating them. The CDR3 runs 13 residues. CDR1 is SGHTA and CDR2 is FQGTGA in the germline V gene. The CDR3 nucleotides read TGTGCCAGCAGCTTTGGCAGTCAAGAGACCCAGTACTTC. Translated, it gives CASSFGSQETQYF.

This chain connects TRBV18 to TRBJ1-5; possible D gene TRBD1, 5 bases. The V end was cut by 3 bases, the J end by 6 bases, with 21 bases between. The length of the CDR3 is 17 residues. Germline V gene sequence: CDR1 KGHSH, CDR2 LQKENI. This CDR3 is CASSPTSGGGVSQPQHF. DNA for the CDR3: TGTGCCAGCTCACCGACCTCGGGGGGGGGAGTGAGTCAGCCCCAGCATTTT.

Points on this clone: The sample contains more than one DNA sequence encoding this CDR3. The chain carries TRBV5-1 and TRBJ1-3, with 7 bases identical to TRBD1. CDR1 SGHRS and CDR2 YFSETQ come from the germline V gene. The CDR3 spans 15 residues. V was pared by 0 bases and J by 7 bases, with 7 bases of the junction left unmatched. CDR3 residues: CASSLDRAGGNTIYF. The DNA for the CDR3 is TGCGCCAGCAGCTTGGACCGGGCAGGGGGTAACACCATATATTTT.

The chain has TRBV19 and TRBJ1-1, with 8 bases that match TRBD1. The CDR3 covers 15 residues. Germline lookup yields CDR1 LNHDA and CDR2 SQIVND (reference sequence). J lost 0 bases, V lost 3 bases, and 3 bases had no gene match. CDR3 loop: CASSIRTGLNTEAFF. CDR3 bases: TGTGCCAGTAGTATTAGGACAGGGCTGAACACTGAAGCTTTCTTT.

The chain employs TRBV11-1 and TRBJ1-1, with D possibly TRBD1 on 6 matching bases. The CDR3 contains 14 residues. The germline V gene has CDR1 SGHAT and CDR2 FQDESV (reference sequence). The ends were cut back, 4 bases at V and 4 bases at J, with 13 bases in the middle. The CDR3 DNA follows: TGTGCCAGCAGCTCAGGGGTACGTACCACTGAAGCTTTCTTT. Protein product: CASSSGVRTTEAFF. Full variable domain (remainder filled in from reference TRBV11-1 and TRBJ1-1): EAEVAQSPRYKITEKSQAVAFWCDPISGHATLYWYRQILGQGPELLVQFQDESVVDDSQLPKDRFSAERLKGVDSTLKIQPAELGDSAMYLCASSSGVRTTEAFFGQGTRLTVV.

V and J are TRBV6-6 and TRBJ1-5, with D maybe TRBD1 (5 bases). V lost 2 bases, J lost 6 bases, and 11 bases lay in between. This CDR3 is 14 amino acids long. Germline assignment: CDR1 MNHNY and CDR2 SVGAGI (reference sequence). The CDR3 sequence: CASSYPGAGQPQHF. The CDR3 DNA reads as TGTGCCAGCAGTTACCCTGGGGCTGGTCAGCCCCAGCATTTT.

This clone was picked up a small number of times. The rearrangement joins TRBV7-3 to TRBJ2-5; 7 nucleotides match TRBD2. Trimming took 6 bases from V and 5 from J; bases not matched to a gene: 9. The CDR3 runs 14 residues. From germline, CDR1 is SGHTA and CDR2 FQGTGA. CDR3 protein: CASRSGTIGETQYF. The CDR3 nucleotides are TGTGCCAGCAGGTCCGGGACTATAGGGGAGACCCAGTACTTC. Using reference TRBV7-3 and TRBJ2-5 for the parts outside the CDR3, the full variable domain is GAGVSQTPSNKVTEKGKYVELRCDPISGHTALYWYRQSLGQGPEFLIYFQGTGAADDSGLPNDRFFAVRPEGSVSTLKIQRTERGDSAVYLCASRSGTIGETQYFGPGTRLLVL.

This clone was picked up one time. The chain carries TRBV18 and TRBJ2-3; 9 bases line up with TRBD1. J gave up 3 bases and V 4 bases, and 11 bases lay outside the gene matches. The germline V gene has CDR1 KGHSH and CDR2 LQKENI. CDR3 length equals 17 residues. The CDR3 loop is CASSHGTGPTVTDTQYF. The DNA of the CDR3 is TGTGCCAGCTCACATGGGACAGGGCCGACGGTAACAGATACGCAGTATTTT.

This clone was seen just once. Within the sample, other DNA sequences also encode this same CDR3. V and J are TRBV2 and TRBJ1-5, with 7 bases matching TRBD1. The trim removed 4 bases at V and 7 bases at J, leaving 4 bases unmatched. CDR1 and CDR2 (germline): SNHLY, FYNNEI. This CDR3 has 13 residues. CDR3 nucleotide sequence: TGTGCCAGCAGTGGACAGGGAGGCCAGCCCCAGCATTTT. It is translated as CASSGQGGQPQHF.

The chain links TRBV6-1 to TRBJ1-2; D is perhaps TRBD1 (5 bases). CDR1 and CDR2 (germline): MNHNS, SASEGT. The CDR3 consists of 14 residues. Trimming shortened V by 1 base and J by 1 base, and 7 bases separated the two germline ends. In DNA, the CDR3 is TGTGCCAGCAGTGAAGGGGGCAGTAACTATGGCTACACCTTC. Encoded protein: CASSEGGSNYGYTF.

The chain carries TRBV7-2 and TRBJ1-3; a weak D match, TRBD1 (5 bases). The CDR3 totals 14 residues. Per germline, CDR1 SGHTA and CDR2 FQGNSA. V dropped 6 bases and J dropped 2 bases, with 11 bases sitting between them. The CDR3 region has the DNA TGTGCCAGCAGTCCAGGGAAAGCTGGAAACACCATATATTTT. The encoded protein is CASSPGKAGNTIYF.

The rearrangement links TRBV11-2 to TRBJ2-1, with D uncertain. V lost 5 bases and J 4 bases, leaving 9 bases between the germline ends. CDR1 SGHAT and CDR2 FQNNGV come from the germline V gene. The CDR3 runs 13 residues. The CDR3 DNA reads TGTGCCAGCAGCGGCATACGATACAATGAGCAGTTCTTC. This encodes CASSGIRYNEQFF.

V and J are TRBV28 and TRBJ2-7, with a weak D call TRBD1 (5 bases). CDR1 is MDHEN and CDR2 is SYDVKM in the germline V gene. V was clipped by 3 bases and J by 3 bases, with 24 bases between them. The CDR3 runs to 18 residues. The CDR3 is CASSFSPKFDSTRYEQYF. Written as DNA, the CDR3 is TGTGCCAGCAGTTTTTCCCCCAAATTCGACAGTACCCGCTACGAGCAGTACTTC.

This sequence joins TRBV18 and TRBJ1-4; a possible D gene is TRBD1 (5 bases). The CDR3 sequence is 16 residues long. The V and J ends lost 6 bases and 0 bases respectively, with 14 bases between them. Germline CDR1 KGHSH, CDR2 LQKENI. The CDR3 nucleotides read TGTGCCAGCTCCCGAGACAGATTTGCAACTAATGAAAAACTGTTTTTT. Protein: CASSRDRFATNEKLFF.

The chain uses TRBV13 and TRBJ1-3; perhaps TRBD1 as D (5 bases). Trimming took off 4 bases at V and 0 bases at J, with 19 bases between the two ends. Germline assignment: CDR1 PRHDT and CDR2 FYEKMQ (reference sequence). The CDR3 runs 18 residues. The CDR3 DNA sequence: TGTGCCAGCAGCTCCATCGGCGGGACGGACAACTCTGGAAACACCATATATTTT. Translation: CASSSIGGTDNSGNTIYF.

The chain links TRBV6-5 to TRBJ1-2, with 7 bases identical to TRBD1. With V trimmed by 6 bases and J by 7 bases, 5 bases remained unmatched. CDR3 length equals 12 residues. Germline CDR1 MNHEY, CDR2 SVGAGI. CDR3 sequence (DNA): TGTGCCAGCAGCCGACAGGGCGCTGGCTACACCTTC. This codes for CASSRQGAGYTF.

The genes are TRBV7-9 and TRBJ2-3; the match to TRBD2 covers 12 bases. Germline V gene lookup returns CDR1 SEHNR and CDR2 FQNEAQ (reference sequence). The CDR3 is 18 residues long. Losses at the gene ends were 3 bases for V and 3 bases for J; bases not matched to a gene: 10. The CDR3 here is CASSLGGSGLAGTDTQYF. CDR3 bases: TGTGCCAGCAGCTTGGGGGGCTCCGGACTAGCGGGGACAGATACGCAGTATTTT.

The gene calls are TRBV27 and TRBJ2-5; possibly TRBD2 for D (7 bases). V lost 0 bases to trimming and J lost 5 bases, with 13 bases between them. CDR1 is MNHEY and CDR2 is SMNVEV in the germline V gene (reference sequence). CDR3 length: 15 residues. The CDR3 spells CASSLSGGARETQYF. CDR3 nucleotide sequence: TGTGCCAGCAGTTTATCGGGGGGGGCTAGGGAGACCCAGTACTTC.

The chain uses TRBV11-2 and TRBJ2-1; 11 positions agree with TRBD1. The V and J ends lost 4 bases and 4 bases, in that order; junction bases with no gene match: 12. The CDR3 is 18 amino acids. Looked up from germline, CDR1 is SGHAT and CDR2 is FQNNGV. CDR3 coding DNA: TGTGCCAGCAGCTCGAACTCTCGGACAGGGGGCCCATACAATGAGCAGTTCTTC. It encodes CASSSNSRTGGPYNEQFF.